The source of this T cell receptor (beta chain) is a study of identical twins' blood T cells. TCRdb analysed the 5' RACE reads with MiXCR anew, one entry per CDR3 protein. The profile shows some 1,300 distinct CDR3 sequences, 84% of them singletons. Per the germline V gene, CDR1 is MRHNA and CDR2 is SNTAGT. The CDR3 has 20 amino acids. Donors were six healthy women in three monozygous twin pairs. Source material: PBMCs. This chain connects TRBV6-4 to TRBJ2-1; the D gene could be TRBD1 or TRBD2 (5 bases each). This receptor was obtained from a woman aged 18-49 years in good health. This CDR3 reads CASVTTTVTVVSTQSTREFF. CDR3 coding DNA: TGTGCGAGCGTGACTACGACAGTCACTGTGGTATCAACGCAGAGTACGCGGGAGTTCTTC.